These T cell receptor beta chains were read from a single sample in a study of Ad26.COV2.S vaccination and SARS-CoV-2 variants. Using immunoSEQ multiplex PCR, the repertoire was profiled, and TCRdb retains in-frame clones only, with some absent. The profile covers about 350,000 clones, with 70% to 90% appearing a single time and about 10% taken by the ten largest. Sequencing was performed on peripheral blood, taken in a trial of Ad26.COV2.S vaccine versus placebo. Source of these receptors: a person between 18 and 65 years old who received the Ad26.COV2.S COVID-19 vaccine or a placebo. Each CDR3 is given without its conserved first and last residue.

J gene	V gene	CDR3 protein
TRBJ1-6	TRBV5-8	ASSLSTGIRSPLH
TRBJ2-2	TRBV27	ASSAPRGQNTGELF
TRBJ2-1	TRBV19	ASRTQSRAYSYNEQF
TRBJ1-6	TRBV2	ASIGAGGFSYNSPLH
TRBJ1-4	TRBV30	AWSVLDRGNEKLF
TRBJ2-5	TRBV7-2	ASSYRPGEGTQY
TRBJ2-1	TRBV7-9	ASKGGQPGDNEQF
TRBJ2-7	TRBV6-5	ASSYQEGTYEQY
TRBJ2-3	TRBV30	AWRMPGLAGARDTQY
TRBJ1-1	TRBV25-1	ASRTEVGGPEAF
TRBJ2-3	TRBV2	ASSVRLAGATSTDTQY
TRBJ2-1	TRBV7-2	ASSLLGLAGLNEQF
TRBJ2-7	TRBV28	ASSFSSGGSYEQY
TRBJ1-6	TRBV4-1	ASSQGSGAGGSPLH
TRBJ1-1	TRBV13	ASSRGTGGTEAF
TRBJ2-2	TRBV2	ASSRETSGRFTGELF
TRBJ2-7	TRBV30	AWSYVGEQY
TRBJ2-3	TRBV2	ASTPDRVQY
TRBJ2-6	TRBV5-1	ASSRGTPGANVLT
TRBJ2-3	TRBV7-9	ASSLLHQDTQY
TRBJ1-1	TRBV4-2	ASSQARGSTEAF
TRBJ1-1	TRBV12-3/TRBV12-4	ASTGRGEAF
TRBJ2-1	TRBV2	ASRGGPPGEQF
TRBJ1-2	TRBV6-5	ASSRTELSVIGYT
TRBJ2-5	TRBV4-3	ASSQERGFKTQY
TRBJ1-2	TRBV7-2	ASSWGTAAEGYT
TRBJ1-1	TRBV5-6	ASSGTGAEETEAF
TRBJ2-1	TRBV13	ASSLGPDRGKIEQF
TRBJ1-4	TRBV6-6	ASSYREPTNEKLF
TRBJ2-2	TRBV7-2	ASSPRGTGGVHTGELF
TRBJ1-1	TRBV19	ASSAQGVNTEAF
TRBJ2-5	TRBV12-3/TRBV12-4	ASRVQGFETQY
TRBJ1-3	TRBV13	ASSPMIGRRVSGNTIY
TRBJ2-7	TRBV7-2	ASSSGTSLPEQY
TRBJ1-5	TRBV30	AWGPTGTIRH
TRBJ2-7	TRBV5-1	ASSLGPGQPPYEQY
TRBJ2-1	TRBV4-2	ASSQFLAGGPGNEQF
TRBJ2-2	TRBV3-1/TRBV3-2	ASTQGPDTGELF